This TCR beta chain was sequenced during a study of early T cells in non-severe SARS-CoV-2 infection. This clonotype has a count of ten or more. The CDR3 extends over 14 amino acids. The germline CDR1 and CDR2 sequences are MNHEY and SMNVEV (reference sequence). V was shortened by 6 bases and J by 5 bases, with 13 bases between the two germline ends. TCRdb ran MiXCR on the 5' RACE reads and lists one entry per CDR3 protein. This table holds around 65,000 distinct CDR3 sequences, around 12% found once. This TCR was recovered from an adult who was a healthcare worker with PCR-confirmed SARS-CoV-2 infection or an uninfected control (not recorded which). The chain carries TRBV27 and TRBJ2-2; D is unclear. Sample: whole blood, taken at baseline. The CDR3 nucleotides read TGTGCCAGCAGCCTCAGGCGGTCGACCGGGGAGCTGTTTTTT. Its translation: CASSLRRSTGELFF.